This T cell receptor (beta chain) was observed in a study of blood T cell repertoires in COVID-19. Looking at the study overall: The analysed material was cDNA or gDNA that came from T cells, B-cell-depleted T cells, or PBMCs.

Authors' analysis steps: Scientists estimated how many nucleated cells there were by amplifying reference gene primers. The table came from immunoSEQ multiplex PCR; TCRdb's copy has only in-frame clones and leaves some out. The V and J calls and clone size were taken over from that table, and D and trimming were inferred from the DNA. The sample holds roughly 140,000 clones, 80% seen once. This CDR3 contains 18 residues. This sequence joins TRBV21-1 and TRBJ2-2; the table's D call TRBD2 went unverified against the DNA. TRBV21-1 is deemed a pseudogene. Sequencing was carried out using peripheral blood. The receptor was isolated from a man aged 55 to 70 with active or convalescent COVID-19. Written as DNA, the CDR3 is TGTGCCAGCATCTGGGGGGGACTAGCGGGACGTCGTACCGGGGAGCTGTTTTTT. Amino acids: CASIWGGLAGRRTGELFF.